This T cell receptor (beta chain) was profiled in a study of glioma-infiltrating T cells after dendritic cell vaccination. Overall study context: Patients received autologous tumor lysate-pulsed dendritic cell vaccination between the early 2000s and the early 2010s.

Germline-derived CDR1 and CDR2 are MGHRA and YSYEKL. The V gene lost 1 base and the J gene lost 1 base, with 16 bases spanning the gap. CDR3 length equals 17 residues. This clone was detected a few times. Sequencing used immunoSEQ multiplex PCR; TCRdb keeps in-frame clones, though not all of them. The sample records tens of thousands of clones, approximately 78% being singletons. None of the glioblastoma patients had an isocitrate dehydrogenase mutation. This receptor was obtained from a human donor with glioblastoma. The sequences come from blood, collected before dendritic cell vaccination. The chain has TRBV4-1 and TRBJ1-2, with D possibly TRBD1 on 5 matching bases. The CDR3: CASSQGLAGPLNYGYTF. The CDR3 DNA follows: TGCGCCAGCAGCCAAGGTCTGGCGGGACCACTTAACTATGGCTACACCTTC.